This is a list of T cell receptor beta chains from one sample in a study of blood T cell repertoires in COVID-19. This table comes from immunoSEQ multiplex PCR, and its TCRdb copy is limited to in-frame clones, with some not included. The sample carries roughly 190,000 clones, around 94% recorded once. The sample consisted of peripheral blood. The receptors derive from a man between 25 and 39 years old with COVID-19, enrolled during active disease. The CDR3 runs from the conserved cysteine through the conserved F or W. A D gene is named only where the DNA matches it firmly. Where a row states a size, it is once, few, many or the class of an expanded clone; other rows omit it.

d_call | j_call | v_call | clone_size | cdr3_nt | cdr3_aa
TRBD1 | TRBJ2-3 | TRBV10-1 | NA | TGCGCCAGCAGCGTGGACAGGGGCTCGGGGCAGTATTTT | CASSVDRGSGQYF
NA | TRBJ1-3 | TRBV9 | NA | TGTGCCAGCAGCCCCTACGGGGGGCGCGGAAACACCATATATTTT | CASSPYGGRGNTIYF
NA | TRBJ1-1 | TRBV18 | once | TGTGCCAGCTCGTTGGTCAGGGGAAACACTGAAGCTTTCTTT | CASSLVRGNTEAFF
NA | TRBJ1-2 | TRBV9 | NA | TGTGCCAGCAGCGTAGGGGAGTCCCACTACACCTTC | CASSVGESHYTF
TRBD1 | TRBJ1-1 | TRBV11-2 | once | TGTGCCAGCACCATCCGGACAGGGAGTCCTGAAGCTTTCTTT | CASTIRTGSPEAFF
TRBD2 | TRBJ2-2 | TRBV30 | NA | TGTGCCTGGAGTGTACGAGCGGGGGTTGGCGGGGAGCTGTTTTTT | CAWSVRAGVGGELFF
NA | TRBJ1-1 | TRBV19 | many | TGTGCCAGTAGTATAAAGGTGGGGGCCACGGGAGCTTTCTTT | CASSIKVGATGAFF
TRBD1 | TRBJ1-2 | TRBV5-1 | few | TGCGCCAGCAGCTCAGGACCACAGGGGAGATATGGCTACACCTTC | CASSSGPQGRYGYTF
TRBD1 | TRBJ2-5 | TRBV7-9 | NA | TGTGCCAGCAGCTTAGGGACAGGGGAGACCCAGTACTTC | CASSLGTGETQYF
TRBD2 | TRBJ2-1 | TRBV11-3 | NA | TGTGCCAGCAGTCCGACTAGCGGGGGGCTTCACAGCAATGAGCAGTTCTTC | CASSPTSGGLHSNEQFF
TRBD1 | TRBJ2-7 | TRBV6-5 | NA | TGTGCCAGCATCGACCCCAGGGGGAGCGCCTACGAGCAGTACTTC | CASIDPRGSAYEQYF
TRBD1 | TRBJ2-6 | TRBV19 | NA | TGTGCCAGTAGTTCGGGACAGGGGGCGATTGGGGCCAACGTCCTGACTTTC | CASSSGQGAIGANVLTF
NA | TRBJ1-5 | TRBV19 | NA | TGTGCCAGTAGTACGGGACTGAACAATCAGCCCCAGCATTTT | CASSTGLNNQPQHF
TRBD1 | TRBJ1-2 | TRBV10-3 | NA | TGTGCCATCAGTACTGAACAGGGGGCGGCCCAGGCAAATGGCTACACCTTC | CAISTEQGAAQANGYTF
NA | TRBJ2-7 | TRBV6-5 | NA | TGTGCCAGCAGTTATCAGGGAGGTAGGACCTACGAGCAGTACTTC | CASSYQGGRTYEQYF
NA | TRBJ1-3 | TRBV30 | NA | TGTGCCTATAACGGGGACTCTGGAAACACCATATATTTT | CAYNGDSGNTIYF
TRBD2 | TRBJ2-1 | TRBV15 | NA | TGTGCCACCAGCAGGGATCGGACTAGCGGCTACAATGAGCAGTTCTTC | CATSRDRTSGYNEQFF
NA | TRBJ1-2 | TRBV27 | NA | TGTGCCAGCAGTTTAAGGGGGACGGGGGGTGGCTACACCTTC | CASSLRGTGGGYTF
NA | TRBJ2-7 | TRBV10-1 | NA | TGCGCCAGCAGTGAGTCGGGTCGGGTCCACGAGCAGTACTTC | CASSESGRVHEQYF
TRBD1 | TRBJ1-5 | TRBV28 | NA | TGTGCCAGCAGATACGCGGACAGGGCCGGTCAGCCCCAGCATTTT | CASRYADRAGQPQHF
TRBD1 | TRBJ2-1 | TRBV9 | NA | TGTGCCAGCAGCTTAACCGGGACAGGGTACAATGAGCAGTTCTTC | CASSLTGTGYNEQFF
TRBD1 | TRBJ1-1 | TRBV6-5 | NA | TGTGCCAGCAGTTACCTCAGGGGGATGGACACTGAAGCTTTCTTT | CASSYLRGMDTEAFF
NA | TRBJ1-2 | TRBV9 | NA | TGTGCCAGCAGCGTAGCTTGGAGAGCAACCTATGGCTACACCTTC | CASSVAWRATYGYTF
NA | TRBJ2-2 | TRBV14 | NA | TGTGCCAGCAGCCATCTAGGAACCCCCGGGGAGCTGTTTTTT | CASSHLGTPGELFF
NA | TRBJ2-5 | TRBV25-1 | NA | TGTGCCAGCAGTGATACTTGGGCTCAAGAGACCCAGTACTTC | CASSDTWAQETQYF
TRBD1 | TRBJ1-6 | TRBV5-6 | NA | TGTGCCAGCAGCTTGGAGGGGGCGGGTAATTCACCCCTCCACTTT | CASSLEGAGNSPLHF
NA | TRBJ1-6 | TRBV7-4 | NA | TGTGCCAGCAGCCATTTGGTAGAGGATTCACCCCTCCACTTT | CASSHLVEDSPLHF
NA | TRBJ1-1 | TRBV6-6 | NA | TGTGCCAGCAGTCCCTCTGGCGGGCAGGGGATAAGGTGGAGGACTGAAGCTTTCTTT | CASSPSGGQGIRWRTEAFF
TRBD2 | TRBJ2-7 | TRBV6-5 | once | TGTGCCAGCACTTCGGGGGGGTTGCCGTACGAGCAGTACTTC | CASTSGGLPYEQYF
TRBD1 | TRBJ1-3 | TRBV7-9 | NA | TGTGCCAGCAGCGGGACAGCCTCTGGAAACACCATATATTTT | CASSGTASGNTIYF
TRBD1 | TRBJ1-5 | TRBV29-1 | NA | TGCAGCGTTGCTCAAACAGGGACAGGGAGCGATCAGCCCCAGCATTTT | CSVAQTGTGSDQPQHF
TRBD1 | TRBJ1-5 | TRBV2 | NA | TGTGCCAGCAGTGGACAGGGATCGGGCAATCAGCCCCAGCATTTT | CASSGQGSGNQPQHF
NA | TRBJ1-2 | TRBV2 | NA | TGTGCCAGCAGTTCGACGACAACGGATGGCTACACCTTC | CASSSTTTDGYTF
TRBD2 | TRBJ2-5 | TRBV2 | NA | TGTGCCAGCAGTGACGGGGGGGGAGAGACCCAGTACTTC | CASSDGGGETQYF
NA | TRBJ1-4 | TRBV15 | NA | TGTGCCACCAGCAGAGATCGCCAGGATTGGGAAAAACTGTTTTTT | CATSRDRQDWEKLFF
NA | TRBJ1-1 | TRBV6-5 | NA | TGTGCCACCTCAACAGGGACGACTGAAGCTTTCTTT | CATSTGTTEAFF
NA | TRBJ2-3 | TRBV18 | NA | TGTGCCAGCTCACCACCTACAGGGTTTGATACGCAGTATTTT | CASSPPTGFDTQYF
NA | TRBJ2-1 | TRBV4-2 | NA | TGTGCCAGCAGCCAAGATAGTAATAATGAGCAGTTCTTC | CASSQDSNNEQFF
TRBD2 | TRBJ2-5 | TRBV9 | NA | TGTGCCAGCAGCGTAACGGCCGGGGGGGCAGGGGAGACCCAGTACTTC | CASSVTAGGAGETQYF
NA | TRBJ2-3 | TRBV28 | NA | TGTGCCAGCAGTTTGGGGGTCAGGGGGAGGTCTTCAGATACGCAGTATTTT | CASSLGVRGRSSDTQYF
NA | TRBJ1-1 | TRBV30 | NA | TGTGCCTGGAGTGTACTATGGAAGAACACTGAAGCTTTCTTT | CAWSVLWKNTEAFF
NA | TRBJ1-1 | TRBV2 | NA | TGTGCCAGCAGTGACGCGAGGAACACTGAAGCTTTCTTT | CASSDARNTEAFF
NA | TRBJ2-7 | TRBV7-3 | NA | TGTGCCAGCAGCTTCGGATTCAGGGACGAGCAGTACTTC | CASSFGFRDEQYF
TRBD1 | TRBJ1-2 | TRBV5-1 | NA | TGCGCCAGCAGCCCCGGACAGGACTCTGGCTACACCTTC | CASSPGQDSGYTF
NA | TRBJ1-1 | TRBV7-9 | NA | TGTGCCAGCAGCTTCACAGTGAACACTGAAGCTTTCTTT | CASSFTVNTEAFF
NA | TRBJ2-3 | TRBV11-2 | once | TGTGCCAGCAGCCCCTTCCCGTCTTCAGATACGCAGTATTTT | CASSPFPSSDTQYF
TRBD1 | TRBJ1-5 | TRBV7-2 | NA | TGTGCCAGCAGCCAGAGACAGGGGGCACATCAGCCCCAGCATTTT | CASSQRQGAHQPQHF
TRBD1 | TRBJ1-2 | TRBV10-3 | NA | TGTGCCATCAGTGAGCCTAGGGGACAGGGAGGTGGCTACACCTTC | CAISEPRGQGGGYTF
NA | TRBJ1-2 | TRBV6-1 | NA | TGTGCCAGCAGTGAAGGCCCCTGGCAGTATACTAACTATGGCTACACCTTC | CASSEGPWQYTNYGYTF
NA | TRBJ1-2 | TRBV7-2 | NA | TGTGCCAGCAGCTTAACTGAATACTATGGCTACACCTTC | CASSLTEYYGYTF
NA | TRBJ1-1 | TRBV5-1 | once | TGCGCCAGCAGCTCCCTGCGGGGACCCCAGGGTTCCTCTGAAGCTTTCTTT | CASSSLRGPQGSSEAFF